This T cell receptor beta chain is drawn from a study of blood T cell repertoires in COVID-19. Study-wide background: Spain, Italy and the United States supplied samples that represented acute and convalescent COVID-19. Nucleic acid was either cDNA or gDNA, and it came from T cells, B-cell-depleted T cells, or PBMCs.

The CDR3 is 13 residues long. V lost 8 bases and J lost 2; bases outside the gene matches: 5. From germline, CDR1 is LNHDA and CDR2 SQIVND (reference sequence). TCRdb's table, derived via immunoSEQ multiplex PCR, lists solely in-frame clones and lacks some. The data contain about 160,000 clones, over 85% of them singletons. V usage is TRBV19 and J usage is TRBJ2-7, with TRBD1 identical over 8 bases. Sequencing input: peripheral blood. The clonotype originates from a woman aged 45-65 years with acute or convalescent COVID-19. Here the CDR3 reads CASARTGTYEQYF. The CDR3 bases are TGTGCCAGTGCGCGGACAGGGACCTACGAGCAGTACTTC.